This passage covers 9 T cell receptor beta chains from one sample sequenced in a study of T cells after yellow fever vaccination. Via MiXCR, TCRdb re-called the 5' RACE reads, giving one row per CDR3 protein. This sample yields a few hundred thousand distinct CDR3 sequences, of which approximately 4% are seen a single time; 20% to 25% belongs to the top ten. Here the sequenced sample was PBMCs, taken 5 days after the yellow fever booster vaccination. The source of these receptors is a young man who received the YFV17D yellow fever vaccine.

CDR3 DNA: TGTGCCAGCAGCCCGGACAGGGGCGGAAATGAAAAACTGTTTTTT. Protein sequence: CASSPDRGGNEKLFF. V and J are TRBV3-1 and TRBJ1-4; TRBD1 aligns across 9 bases. This CDR3 is 15 amino acids long. With V trimmed by 4 bases and J by 5 bases, 5 bases remained unmatched. Per the germline V gene, CDR1 is LGHDT and CDR2 is YNNKEL (reference sequence). The full variable domain, completed using reference TRBV3-1 and TRBJ1-4, is DTAVSQTPKYLVTQMGNDKSIKCEQNLGHDTMYWYKQDSKKFLKIMFSYNNKELIINETVPNRFSPKSPDKAHLNLHINSLELGDSAVYFCASSPDRGGNEKLFFGSGTQLSVL.

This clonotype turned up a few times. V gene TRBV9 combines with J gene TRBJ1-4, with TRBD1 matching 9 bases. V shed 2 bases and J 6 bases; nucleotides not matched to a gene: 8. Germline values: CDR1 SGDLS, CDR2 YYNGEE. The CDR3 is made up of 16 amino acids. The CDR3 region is CASSVGPGTGYEKLFF. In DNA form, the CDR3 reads TGTGCCAGCAGCGTGGGGCCCGGGACAGGGTATGAAAAACTGTTTTTT.

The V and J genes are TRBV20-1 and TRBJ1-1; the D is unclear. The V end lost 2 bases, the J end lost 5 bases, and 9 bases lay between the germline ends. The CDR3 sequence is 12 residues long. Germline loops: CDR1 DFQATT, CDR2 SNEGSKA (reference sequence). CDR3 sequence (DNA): TGCAGTGCTAGAATTTTCTCTACTGAAGCTTTCTTT. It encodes CSARIFSTEAFF.

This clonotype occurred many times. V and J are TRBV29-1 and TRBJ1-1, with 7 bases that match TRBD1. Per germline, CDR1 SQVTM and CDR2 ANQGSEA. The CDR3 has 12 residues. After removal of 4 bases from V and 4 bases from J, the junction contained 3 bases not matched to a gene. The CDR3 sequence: CSVGAGGTEAFF. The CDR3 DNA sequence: TGCAGCGTTGGGGCAGGGGGCACTGAAGCTTTCTTT. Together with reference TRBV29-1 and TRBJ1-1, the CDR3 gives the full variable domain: SAVISQKPSRDICQRGTSLTIQCQVDSQVTMMFWYRQQPGQSLTLIATANQGSEATYESGFVIDKFPISRPNLTFSTLTVSNMSPEDSSIYLCSVGAGGTEAFFGQGTRLTVV.

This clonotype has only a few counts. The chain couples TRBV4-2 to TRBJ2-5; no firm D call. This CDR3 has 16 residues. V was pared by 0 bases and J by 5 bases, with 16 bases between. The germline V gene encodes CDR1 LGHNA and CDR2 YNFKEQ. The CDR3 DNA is TGTGCCAGCAGCCAAGAGGAAACACCCGGTTGGGAGACCCAGTACTTC. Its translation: CASSQEETPGWETQYF.

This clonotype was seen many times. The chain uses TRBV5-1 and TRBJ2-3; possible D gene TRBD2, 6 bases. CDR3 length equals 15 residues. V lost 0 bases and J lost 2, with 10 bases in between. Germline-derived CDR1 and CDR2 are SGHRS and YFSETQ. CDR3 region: CASSLGDFSTDTQYF. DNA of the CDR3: TGCGCCAGCAGCTTGGGGGACTTCTCCACAGATACGCAGTATTTT.

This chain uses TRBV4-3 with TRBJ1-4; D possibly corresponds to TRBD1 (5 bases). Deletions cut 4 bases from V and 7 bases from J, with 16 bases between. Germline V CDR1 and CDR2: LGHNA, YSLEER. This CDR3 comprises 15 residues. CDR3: CASSRQSDMGEKLFF. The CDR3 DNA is TGCGCCAGCAGCCGCCAATCGGACATGGGTGAAAAACTGTTTTTT.

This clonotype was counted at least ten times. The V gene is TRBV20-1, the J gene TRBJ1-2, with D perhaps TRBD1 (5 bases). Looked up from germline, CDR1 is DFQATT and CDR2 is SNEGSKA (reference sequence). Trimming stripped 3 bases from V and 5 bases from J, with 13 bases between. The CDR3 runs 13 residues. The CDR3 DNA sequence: TGCAGTGCTAGTTTGACAGCTTTTTATGGCTACACCTTC. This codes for CSASLTAFYGYTF.

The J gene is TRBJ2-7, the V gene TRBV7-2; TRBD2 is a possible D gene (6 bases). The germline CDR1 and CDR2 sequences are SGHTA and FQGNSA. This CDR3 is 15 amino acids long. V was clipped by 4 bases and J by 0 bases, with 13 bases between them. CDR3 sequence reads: CASSWEAGSSYEQYV. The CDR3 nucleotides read TGTGCCAGCAGCTGGGAGGCAGGGAGCTCCTACGAGCAGTACGTC.